This paragraph covers one T cell receptor (beta chain) sequence. The junction departs from the called germline gene at one end, perhaps through a read error. Produced via immunoSEQ multiplex PCR; TCRdb's table is partial and in-frame only. The sample holds about 14,000 clones, about 82% seen once. This CDR3 comprises 11 residues. The germline CDR1 and CDR2 sequences are MGHRA and YSYEKL. The data are from a study of technical replicates of blood from several donors. Sequencing used PBMCs. This clonotype was obtained from a human donor in good health. This rearrangement joins TRBV4-1 to TRBJ2-4; a weak D match, TRBD1 (5 bases). The CDR3 reads CASSQEGRTWF. In DNA form, the CDR3 reads TGCGCCAGCAGCCAAGAGGGGCGGACGTGGTTC.